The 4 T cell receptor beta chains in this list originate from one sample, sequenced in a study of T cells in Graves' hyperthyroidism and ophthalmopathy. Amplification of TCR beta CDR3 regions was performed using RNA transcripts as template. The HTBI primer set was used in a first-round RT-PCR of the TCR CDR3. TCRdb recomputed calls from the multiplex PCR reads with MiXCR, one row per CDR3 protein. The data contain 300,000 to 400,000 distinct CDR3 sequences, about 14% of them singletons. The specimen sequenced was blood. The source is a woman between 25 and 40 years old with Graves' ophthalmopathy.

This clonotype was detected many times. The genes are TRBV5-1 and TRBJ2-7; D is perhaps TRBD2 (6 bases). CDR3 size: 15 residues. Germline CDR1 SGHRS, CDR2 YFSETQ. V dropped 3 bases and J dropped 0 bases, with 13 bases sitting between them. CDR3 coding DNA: TGCGCCAGCAGCTCGGGACTGACGACCTCCTACGAGCAGTACTTC. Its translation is CASSSGLTTSYEQYF.

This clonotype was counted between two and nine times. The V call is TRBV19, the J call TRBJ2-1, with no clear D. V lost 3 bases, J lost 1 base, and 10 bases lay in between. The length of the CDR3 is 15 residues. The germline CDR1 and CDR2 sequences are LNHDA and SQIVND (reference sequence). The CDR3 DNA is TGTGCCAGTAGTATCAACCGCGCATCCTACAATGAGCAGTTCTTC. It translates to CASSINRASYNEQFF.

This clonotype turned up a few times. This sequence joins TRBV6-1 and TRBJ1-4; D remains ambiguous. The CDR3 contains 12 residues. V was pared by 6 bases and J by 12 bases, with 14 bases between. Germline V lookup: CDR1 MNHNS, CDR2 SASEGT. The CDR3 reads CASSPGPWELFF. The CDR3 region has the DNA TGTGCCAGCAGCCCGGGCCCTTGGGAACTGTTTTTT.

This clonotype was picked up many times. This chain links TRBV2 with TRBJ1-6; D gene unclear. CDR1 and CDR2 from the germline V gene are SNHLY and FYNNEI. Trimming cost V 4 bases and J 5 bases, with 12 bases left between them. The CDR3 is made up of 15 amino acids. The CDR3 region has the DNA TGTGCCAGCAGTGCTGAGGGAGGAGATAATTCACCCCTCCACTTT. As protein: CASSAEGGDNSPLHF.